The 29 T cell receptor beta chains below all came from one sample that was sequenced in a study of beta chain features in type 1 diabetes. The isolated RNA, all of it, was reverse transcribed, so expressed TCRB transcripts were what got sequenced. TCRdb's copy holds only in-frame clones and misses some; the assay was immunoSEQ multiplex PCR. Here the sample spans hundreds of thousands of clones, 15% to 20% being singletons. Sequenced input: naive CD4+ T cells from blood. Source of these receptors: a woman between 18 and 30 years old in good health.

A few counts support this clone. The chain recombines TRBV7-2 with TRBJ2-5; D not resolved. CDR3 length: 14 amino acids. The germline gives CDR1 SGHTA, CDR2 FQGNSA. V shed 1 base and J shed 1 base, with 7 bases lying between them. CDR3 bases: TGTGCCAGCAGCTTAGTCTTCCCCCAAGAGACCCAGTACTTC. Protein: CASSLVFPQETQYF.

Regarding this clone: The sample holds other DNA sequences that translate to the same CDR3. CDR3 sequence (DNA): TGCGCCAGCAGCTTCCGGGACGAAGAGACCCAGTACTTC. The encoded protein is CASSFRDEETQYF. This chain connects TRBV5-1 to TRBJ2-5, with D possibly called TRBD1 or TRBD2 (5 bases each). This CDR3 contains 13 residues. Germline V gene sequence: CDR1 SGHRS, CDR2 YFSETQ. Trimming shortened V by 2 bases and J by 3 bases, and 8 bases separated the two germline ends.

This clone was detected only once. The J gene is TRBJ2-3, the V gene TRBV7-6; no clear D. Germline loops: CDR1 SGHVS, CDR2 FNYEAQ. This CDR3 region has 12 residues. Trimming cost V 6 bases and J 10 bases, with 14 bases left between them. The chain's CDR3 is CASSRDWNAQYF. The CDR3 DNA follows: TGTGCCAGCAGTCGAGACTGGAACGCGCAGTATTTT.

The V and J genes are TRBV19 and TRBJ2-1, with 8 nucleotides matching TRBD1. Germline trimming cut 1 base from V and 3 bases from J; bases unmatched to any gene: 11. The CDR3 covers 18 residues. In germline, CDR1 is LNHDA, CDR2 SQIVND (reference sequence). The CDR3 loop reads CASSIVGQGVGYYNEQFF. CDR3 DNA: TGTGCCAGTAGTATAGTCGGACAGGGCGTCGGCTACTACAATGAGCAGTTCTTC. The whole variable domain, filled in from reference TRBV19 and TRBJ2-1, reads DGGITQSPKYLFRKEGQNVTLSCEQNLNHDAMYWYRQDPGQGLRLIYYSQIVNDFQKGDIAEGYSVSREKKESFPLTVTSAQKNPTAFYLCASSIVGQGVGYYNEQFFGPGTRLTVL.

This chain links TRBV10-3 with TRBJ1-1, with D perhaps TRBD1 (5 bases). Trimming removed 10 bases from V and 4 bases from J, with 25 bases in between. Germline assignment: CDR1 ENHRY and CDR2 SYGVKD. The CDR3 runs 16 residues. The CDR3 spells CATEVSGAGHTTEAFF. DNA for the CDR3: TGTGCCACCGAGGTCTCTGGTGCGGGGCATACCACTGAAGCTTTCTTT.

The chain has TRBV2 and TRBJ2-2; D is unclear. Trimming left V 0 bases short and J 7 bases short, with 3 bases between. CDR3 length: 12 residues. Germline values: CDR1 SNHLY, CDR2 FYNNEI. CDR3 sequence (DNA): TGTGCCAGCAGTGAAGCGTTCGGGGAGCTGTTTTTT. Amino acid sequence: CASSEAFGELFF.

The chain couples TRBV27 to TRBJ2-2, with TRBD2 identical over 12 bases. This CDR3 has 16 amino acids. V lost 8 bases, J lost 5 bases, and 9 bases stayed unmatched. CDR1 is MNHEY, CDR2 SMNVEV, per germline (reference sequence). The CDR3 loop is CASYASGRARTGELFF. CDR3 nucleotide sequence: TGTGCCAGCTACGCTAGCGGGAGGGCCCGAACCGGGGAGCTGTTTTTT.

This clone was observed a handful of times. The gene calls are TRBV19 and TRBJ2-1; D is unresolved. The CDR3 length is 14 residues. Germline values: CDR1 LNHDA, CDR2 SQIVND (reference sequence). V lost 3 bases and J 9 bases, leaving 15 bases between the germline ends. Here the CDR3 reads CASSIGRPNGEQFF. The CDR3 coding sequence is TGTGCCAGTAGTATCGGGCGCCCAAACGGTGAGCAGTTCTTC. Looking up the rest from reference TRBV19 and TRBJ2-1 gives the full variable domain: DGGITQSPKYLFRKEGQNVTLSCEQNLNHDAMYWYRQDPGQGLRLIYYSQIVNDFQKGDIAEGYSVSREKKESFPLTVTSAQKNPTAFYLCASSIGRPNGEQFFGPGTRLTVL.

CDR3 DNA sequence: TGTGCCAGCGGCGATAACTATGGCTACACCTTC. It encodes CASGDNYGYTF. The chain carries TRBV28 and TRBJ1-2; no clear D gene. The CDR3 is 11 residues long. Trimming pared 8 bases from V and 1 base from J, leaving 5 bases between. The germline V gene has CDR1 MDHEN and CDR2 SYDVKM.

Regarding this clone: This specimen includes other DNA sequences encoding the same CDR3. The chain has TRBV15 and TRBJ2-5, with unresolved D. Germline lookup yields CDR1 LNHNV and CDR2 YYDKDF (reference sequence). Trimming shortened V by 0 bases and J by 5 bases, and 4 bases separated the two germline ends. The CDR3 is made up of 12 amino acids. The CDR3 protein is CATSREQETQYF. The CDR3, as DNA: TGTGCCACCAGCAGAGAACAGGAGACCCAGTACTTC.

V usage is TRBV7-2 and J usage is TRBJ2-3; 10 nucleotides agree with TRBD2. The CDR3 is 16 residues long. Germline V CDR1 and CDR2: SGHTA, FQGNSA. The V segment lost 3 bases and the J segment 4 bases; nucleotides outside the gene matches: 7. The CDR3 here is CASSLASGRAPDTQYF. CDR3 nucleotide sequence: TGTGCCAGCAGCTTGGCAAGCGGGAGGGCCCCAGATACGCAGTATTTT.

This clone has just a few counts. J is TRBJ2-7 and V is TRBV2; D might be TRBD1 (6 bases). From germline, CDR1 is SNHLY and CDR2 FYNNEI. V was shortened by 8 bases and J by 3 bases, with 11 bases between the two germline ends. The CDR3 extends over 12 amino acids. CDR3 nucleotides: TGTGCCAGCCGGACAGACCTCTACGAGCAGTACTTC. Protein sequence: CASRTDLYEQYF.

This clone was counted between two and nine times. The chain carries TRBV19 and TRBJ1-2, with D unresolved. Germline V gene lookup returns CDR1 LNHDA and CDR2 SQIVND (reference sequence). V was shortened by 8 bases and J by 2 bases, with 21 bases between the two germline ends. CDR3 length: 16 residues. CDR3 bases: TGTGCCAGTGGGAGGACGAGCGCGCCTAAAAACTATGGCTACACCTTC. Translated, it gives CASGRTSAPKNYGYTF.

V is TRBV7-3 and J is TRBJ1-2; 9 bases agree with TRBD1. CDR1 and CDR2 from the germline V gene are SGHTA and FQGTGA. The V gene end was trimmed by 5 bases and the J gene end by 8 bases; junction bases not matched to a gene: 6. There are 13 residues in the CDR3. The CDR3 reads CASSPGQGLGYTF. The CDR3 DNA reads TGTGCCAGCAGCCCGGGACAGGGTCTCGGCTACACCTTC.

The CDR3 is CASSRGQGGTGELFF. The CDR3 bases are TGCGCCAGCAGCCGAGGACAGGGTGGGACCGGGGAGCTGTTTTTT. V and J are TRBV4-1 and TRBJ2-2, with 8 nucleotides matching TRBD1. The V segment lost 4 bases and the J segment 5 bases; nucleotides outside the gene matches: 6. Per the germline V gene, CDR1 is MGHRA and CDR2 is YSYEKL. CDR3 length: 15 amino acids.

This clone was observed a handful of times. A much larger clone lies one base from this, so it may be a read error. This chain joins TRBV11-2 and TRBJ2-6; D not certain. CDR3 length: 13 amino acids. The germline gives CDR1 SGHAT, CDR2 FQNNGV. Trimming left V 3 bases short and J 1 base short, with 1 base between. The CDR3 loop reads CASSLSGANVLTF. Written as DNA, the CDR3 is TGTGCCAGCAGCTTGTCTGGGGCCAACGTCCTGACTTTC.

A few counts support this clone. The V call is TRBV18, the J call TRBJ2-2; D gene ambiguous. Germline loops: CDR1 KGHSH, CDR2 LQKENI. The CDR3 length is 14 residues. V gave up 2 bases and J gave up 4 bases, with 8 bases separating them. The CDR3 nucleotides read TGTGCCAGCTCACCAAGGAGTTTCACCGGGGAGCTGTTTTTT. Translation: CASSPRSFTGELFF.

The table lists this clone with a few counts. Germline is not matched at one junction end, which may reflect a read error. This chain uses TRBV2 with TRBJ2-5; D possibly corresponds to TRBD1 (5 bases). The CDR3 runs to 16 residues. The V gene's germline CDR1 is SNHLY and CDR2 FYNNEI. CDR3 residues: CATSILGQGLVETQYF. The DNA for the CDR3 is TGTGCCACCAGTATCCTCGGGCAGGGCCTGGTAGAGACCCAGTACTTC.

This clone occurred a few times. The gene calls are TRBV7-9 and TRBJ2-7; D is uncertain. Germline CDR1 reads SEHNR; CDR2 reads FQNEAQ (reference sequence). Trimming left V 1 base short and J 8 bases short, with 18 bases between. The CDR3 loop spans 15 amino acids. The CDR3 loop is CASSLESGSLPKQYF. DNA for the CDR3: TGTGCCAGCAGCTTAGAGTCTGGGTCGCTCCCGAAGCAGTACTTC.

The chain carries TRBV7-9 and TRBJ1-4; D remains ambiguous. The CDR3 contains 15 residues. From germline, CDR1 is SEHNR and CDR2 FQNEAQ (reference sequence). Trimming took off 5 bases at V and 0 bases at J, with 10 bases between the two ends. Here the CDR3 reads CASSKRVATNEKLFF. CDR3 DNA sequence: TGTGCCAGCAGCAAGAGGGTTGCAACTAATGAAAAACTGTTTTTT.

This clone was observed a few times. CDR3 protein: CASMVYPITGELFF. Here the CDR3 DNA reads TGTGCCAGCATGGTTTACCCGATCACCGGGGAGCTGTTTTTT. This chain connects TRBV2 to TRBJ2-2, with D hard to call. The CDR3 is 14 residues long. CDR1 and CDR2 from the germline V gene are SNHLY and FYNNEI. Trimming took off 7 bases at V and 4 bases at J, with 13 bases between the two ends.

This clone was detected only a few times. The rearrangement links TRBV29-1 to TRBJ1-3, with D tentatively TRBD1 (5 bases). From germline, CDR1 is SQVTM and CDR2 ANQGSEA. CDR3 length: 13 residues. Trimming removed 3 bases from V and 3 bases from J, with 9 bases in between. The CDR3 sequence: CSVEGRVGNTIYF. The DNA for the CDR3 is TGCAGCGTTGAGGGCAGGGTTGGAAACACCATATATTTT.

This clone was observed a handful of times. This may arise from a read error, as a much more abundant clone is one base away. V usage is TRBV5-6 and J usage is TRBJ2-6; D uncertain. From germline, CDR1 is SGHDT and CDR2 YYEEEE. The germline V and J ends were trimmed by 5 bases and 1 base, with 1 base remaining between them. CDR3 length: 12 amino acids. The CDR3 is CASRSGANVLTF. The CDR3 DNA follows: TGTGCCAGCAGATCTGGGGCCAACGTCCTGACTTTC.

This clone has just a few counts. For the CDR3, the DNA is TGTGCCAGCAGCGTTCGGCCCTCTGGGGCCAACGTCCTGACTTTC. It yields the protein CASSVRPSGANVLTF. The rearrangement links TRBV9 to TRBJ2-6; unclear D gene. The ends were cut back, 2 bases at V and 0 bases at J, with 6 bases in the middle. CDR1 and CDR2 (germline): SGDLS, YYNGEE. This CDR3 has 15 residues.

This clone has more than one count but fewer than ten. The rearrangement joins TRBV28 to TRBJ1-2, with a weak D call TRBD1 (5 bases). CDR3 length: 13 amino acids. The germline V gene encodes CDR1 MDHEN and CDR2 SYDVKM. With 5 bases removed from V and 3 bases from J, the gap between germline ends came to 10 bases. The CDR3 DNA reads as TGTGCCAGCAGTCAAGACAGTTACTATGGCTACACCTTC. Amino acids: CASSQDSYYGYTF.

The chain carries TRBV7-9 and TRBJ2-1; 10 bases line up with TRBD2. There are 15 residues in the CDR3. Germline loops: CDR1 SEHNR, CDR2 FQNEAQ (reference sequence). The junction had 7 bases not matched to a gene; V was cut back by 10 bases and J by 1 base. The CDR3 region is CAIGPSGRSYNEQFF. For the CDR3, the DNA is TGTGCCATTGGCCCTAGCGGGAGATCCTACAATGAGCAGTTCTTC.

This clone was picked up one time. The V call is TRBV5-1, the J call TRBJ2-3; the D gene could be TRBD1 or TRBD2 (5 bases each). The CDR3 has 14 residues. V gave up 4 bases and J gave up 3 bases, with 12 bases separating them. Per germline, CDR1 SGHRS and CDR2 YFSETQ. CDR3 DNA: TGCGCCAGCAGCCCGATGGGGGAAACAGATACGCAGTATTTT. It translates to CASSPMGETDTQYF.

The chain recombines TRBV7-9 with TRBJ2-2, with TRBD2 matching 11 bases. Germline CDR1 SEHNR, CDR2 FQNEAQ (reference sequence). The CDR3 totals 18 residues. V was clipped by 3 bases and J by 5 bases; unmatched bases: 11. This CDR3 is CASSFSVVTSGSTGELFF. CDR3 sequence (DNA): TGTGCCAGCAGCTTTTCAGTTGTAACTAGCGGGAGTACCGGGGAGCTGTTTTTT.

The chain couples TRBV9 to TRBJ2-1; 15 nucleotides align to TRBD2. In germline, CDR1 is SGDLS, CDR2 YYNGEE. CDR3 length equals 22 residues. V was pared by 3 bases and J by 1 base, with 17 bases of the junction left unmatched. CDR3 sequence (DNA): TGTGCCAGCAGCGCCCCACAAACGGCGGGACTAGCGGGAGGTCGGTCCTACAATGAGCAGTTCTTC. Protein product: CASSAPQTAGLAGGRSYNEQFF.